The T cell receptor beta chain under discussion was sequenced for a study of blood T cell repertoires in COVID-19. Study overall: Acute-phase and convalescent COVID-19 samples originated in the United States, Italy and Spain. T cells, B-cell-depleted T cells, or PBMCs supplied cDNA or gDNA.

The CDR3 runs 14 residues. V lost 4 bases, J lost 5 bases, and 7 bases stayed unmatched. Germline lookup yields CDR1 SGHDN and CDR2 FVKESK. Per the study methods: Estimated nucleated cell counts came from reference gene primer amplification. Here immunoSEQ multiplex PCR was the method, and the copy in TCRdb shows in-frame clones only, minus some. The DNA gave D and trimming, while V, J and clone size come from that table. In the table there are some 93,000 clones, less than 90% of which are singletons. Material: peripheral blood. The rearrangement uses TRBV14 and TRBJ2-7, with 8 bases identical to TRBD1. The sequence was obtained from a man aged 60-69 years with acute or convalescent COVID-19. CDR3 nucleotides: TGTGCCAGCAGCCTTCGGACAGGGATAAACGAGCAGTACTTC. The encoded protein is CASSLRTGINEQYF.